One and the same sample provided the 27 T cell receptor beta chains below, sequenced in a study of cytomegalovirus exposure and HLA in healthy donors. The assay was immunoSEQ multiplex PCR, and TCRdb's table has in-frame clones only and misses some. The repertoire holds tens of thousands of clones, with roughly 96% as singletons. Material: PBMCs. The receptors were gathered from a man between 18 and 35 years old in good health and CMV-seronegative.

The V gene is TRBV7-9, the J gene TRBJ2-1; a weak D match, TRBD2 (5 bases). The CDR3 extends over 14 amino acids. With 2 bases removed from V and 3 bases from J, the gap between germline ends came to 8 bases. Germline assignment: CDR1 SEHNR and CDR2 FQNEAQ (reference sequence). For the CDR3, the DNA is TGTGCCAGCAGCTTACCTGACTACTACAATGAGCAGTTCTTC. It yields the protein CASSLPDYYNEQFF.

The rearrangement joins TRBV4-1 to TRBJ1-2, with TRBD1 matching over 11 bases. This CDR3 has 15 residues. CDR1 is MGHRA, CDR2 YSYEKL, per germline. Trimming cost V 0 bases and J 8 bases; bases outside gene matches: 5. CDR3 sequence reads: CASSQDRTGGGGYTF. The CDR3 DNA is TGCGCCAGCAGCCAAGATAGGACAGGGGGCGGAGGCTACACCTTC.

The gene calls are TRBV4-2 and TRBJ1-1; unclear D gene. The CDR3 has 15 residues. Looked up from germline, CDR1 is LGHNA and CDR2 is YNFKEQ. Between the trimmed V and J ends, which lost 1 base and 3 bases, there was a span of 12 bases. The CDR3 here is CASSQGEEGYTEAFF. The CDR3 DNA reads as TGTGCCAGCAGCCAAGGGGAGGAGGGTTACACTGAAGCTTTCTTT.

On this clone: This sample includes further DNA sequences coding for the same CDR3. The genes are TRBV27 and TRBJ1-2, with TRBD1 matching 7 bases. After removal of 8 bases from V and 4 bases from J, the junction contained 1 base not matched to a gene. Germline V gives CDR1 MNHEY, CDR2 SMNVEV (reference sequence). The CDR3 consists of 11 residues. The CDR3 coding sequence is TGTGCCAGCCGGGACAGCTATGGCTACACCTTC. Protein sequence: CASRDSYGYTF.

By sample fraction, this clone is medium-sized. DNA for the CDR3: TGTGCCAGCAGTGTCGAGACTAGCGCCTCCTACGAGCAGTACTTC. It codes for CASSVETSASYEQYF. The chain couples TRBV6-1 to TRBJ2-7; TRBD2 matches at 8 bases. Germline trimming cut 4 bases from V and 0 bases from J; bases unmatched to any gene: 5. Germline V gives CDR1 MNHNS, CDR2 SASEGT. The CDR3 is 15 residues long.

The chain uses TRBV11-3 and TRBJ2-1; the match to TRBD2 covers 10 bases. The CDR3 is 19 residues long. The J segment lost 4 bases and the V segment lost 5 bases, leaving 17 bases of the junction unmatched. CDR1 is SGHNT and CDR2 is YENEEA in the germline V gene. CDR3 DNA: TGTGCCAGCAGCAGCTCGGCTAGCGGGAGATCAGCCCTTTACAATGAGCAGTTCTTC. It yields the protein CASSSSASGRSALYNEQFF. The variable domain in full, completed from reference TRBV11-3 and TRBJ2-1, reads EAGVVQSPRYKIIEKKQPVAFWCNPISGHNTLYWYLQNLGQGPELLIRYENEEAVDDSQLPKDRFSAERLKGVDSTLKIQPAELGDSAVYLCASSSSASGRSALYNEQFFGPGTRLTVL.

V usage is TRBV2 and J usage is TRBJ1-4; D might be TRBD1 (5 bases). The V end lost 1 base, the J end lost 4 bases, and 7 bases lay between the germline ends. Germline V gene sequence: CDR1 SNHLY, CDR2 FYNNEI. This CDR3 has 14 amino acids. CDR3 protein: CASSEGQINEKLFF. In DNA, the CDR3 is TGTGCCAGCAGTGAAGGACAGATTAATGAAAAACTGTTTTTT.

The rearrangement uses TRBV5-1 and TRBJ2-5, with 11 bases identical to TRBD2. Trimming took 0 bases from V and 3 from J; bases not matched to a gene: 4. The CDR3 is 16 amino acids. Germline lookup yields CDR1 SGHRS and CDR2 YFSETQ. In nucleotides, the CDR3 is TGCGCCAGCAGCTTGGATGGTAGCGGGAGGGAAGAGACCCAGTACTTC. Translation: CASSLDGSGREETQYF.

V usage is TRBV10-3 and J usage is TRBJ2-7; 8 nucleotides match TRBD2. Per the germline V gene, CDR1 is ENHRY and CDR2 is SYGVKD. Trimming at V came to 5 bases and at J to 3 bases, leaving 9 bases not matched to a gene. This CDR3 is built from 15 residues. CDR3 residues: CAISSPGGERYEQYF. The CDR3 coding sequence is TGTGCCATCAGTTCCCCGGGGGGGGAACGCTACGAGCAGTACTTC.

The J gene is TRBJ2-3, the V gene TRBV6-1, with TRBD2 identical over 7 bases. The junction had 6 bases not matched to a gene; V was cut back by 3 bases and J by 0 bases. This CDR3 region has 16 residues. CDR1 and CDR2 (germline): MNHNS, SASEGT. The CDR3 spells CASSDIAGSSTDTQYF. The CDR3 nucleotides read TGTGCCAGCAGTGATATAGCGGGCAGTAGCACAGATACGCAGTATTTT.

The rearrangement joins TRBV6-1 to TRBJ1-3; TRBD1 matches at 8 bases. The CDR3 covers 15 residues. J gave up 4 bases and V 1 base, and 3 bases lay outside the gene matches. The germline CDR1 and CDR2 sequences are MNHNS and SASEGT. The CDR3 bases are TGTGCCAGCAGTGAAGGGACAGGGTACGGAAACACCATATATTTT. Its translation is CASSEGTGYGNTIYF.

The chain uses TRBV27 and TRBJ2-1; 7 nucleotides line up with TRBD2. J lost 10 bases, V lost 4 bases, and 10 bases had no gene match. Germline V gives CDR1 MNHEY, CDR2 SMNVEV (reference sequence). This CDR3 comprises 14 residues. In nucleotides, the CDR3 is TGTGCCAGCAGTTCCCCGGGAGGAAAGGACGAGCAGTTCTTC. The encoded protein is CASSSPGGKDEQFF.

The J gene is TRBJ1-5, the V gene TRBV27; TRBD1 matches 7 bases. Germline loops: CDR1 MNHEY, CDR2 SMNVEV (reference sequence). The ends lost 7 bases at V and 5 bases at J; junction bases unmatched: 11. The CDR3 length is 15 residues. The CDR3 loop is CASTQTPGGDQPQHF. CDR3 DNA sequence: TGTGCCAGCACCCAAACCCCAGGGGGAGATCAGCCCCAGCATTTT.

Written as DNA, the CDR3 is TGCGCCAGCAGCTTCCGGGACCCAGGGGAGGGGACTGAAGCTTTCTTT. Protein sequence: CASSFRDPGEGTEAFF. The chain links TRBV5-1 to TRBJ1-1; tentatively, D is TRBD1 (6 bases). V shed 2 bases and J shed 5 bases, with 19 bases lying between them. CDR3 length equals 16 residues. The germline V gene has CDR1 SGHRS and CDR2 YFSETQ.

The chain combines TRBV5-1 with TRBJ2-5; weak D call: TRBD1 (6 bases). V was pared by 6 bases and J by 7 bases, with 19 bases between. The CDR3 spans 14 residues. The germline V gene encodes CDR1 SGHRS and CDR2 YFSETQ. The CDR3 region is CASKRNGETGTQYF. The DNA for the CDR3 is TGCGCCAGCAAAAGAAATGGGGAGACAGGGACCCAGTACTTC.

The chain has TRBV7-6 and TRBJ2-7; 7 bases line up with TRBD1. The CDR3 is made up of 15 amino acids. With V trimmed by 5 bases and J by 5 bases, 12 bases remained unmatched. Germline V gene data show CDR1 as SGHVS and CDR2 as FNYEAQ. The CDR3 DNA follows: TGTGCCAGCAGCCCCGGTCGGACAGGAATGGACGAGCAGTACTTC. It encodes CASSPGRTGMDEQYF.

The CDR3 loop is CASSMAGRGTSYEQYF. The CDR3 bases are TGTGCCAGTAGTATGGCCGGCAGGGGTACCTCCTACGAGCAGTACTTC. The chain employs TRBV19 and TRBJ2-7, with D possibly TRBD1 on 6 matching bases. Germline V gives CDR1 LNHDA, CDR2 SQIVND (reference sequence). V dropped 3 bases and J dropped 0 bases, with 15 bases sitting between them. The CDR3 sequence is 16 residues long.

The chain links TRBV5-1 to TRBJ2-7, with 10 bases identical to TRBD1. This CDR3 is 16 amino acids long. V lost 0 bases, J lost 3 bases, and 6 bases stayed unmatched. Germline V gene lookup returns CDR1 SGHRS and CDR2 YFSETQ. The CDR3 spells CASSLAGTGEGYEQYF. CDR3 sequence (DNA): TGCGCCAGCAGCTTGGCCGGGACAGGGGAAGGCTACGAGCAGTACTTC.

The V gene is TRBV29-1, the J gene TRBJ1-3; no firm D call. Germline V gene data show CDR1 as SQVTM and CDR2 as ANQGSEA. V was trimmed by 3 bases and J by 0 bases, leaving 6 bases between them. The CDR3 totals 13 residues. CDR3 residues: CSVDRVSGNTIYF. The CDR3 DNA reads TGCAGCGTTGACCGGGTCTCTGGAAACACCATATATTTT.

The chain links TRBV19 to TRBJ1-1; possibly TRBD1 for D (6 bases). Germline V lookup: CDR1 LNHDA, CDR2 SQIVND (reference sequence). V was pared by 3 bases and J by 4 bases, with 12 bases between. The CDR3 sequence is 14 residues long. CDR3 sequence (DNA): TGTGCCAGTAGTATTTTGGGGGCGCGCACTGAAGCTTTCTTT. It specifies CASSILGARTEAFF. Full variable domain (rest looked up from reference TRBV19 and TRBJ1-1): DGGITQSPKYLFRKEGQNVTLSCEQNLNHDAMYWYRQDPGQGLRLIYYSQIVNDFQKGDIAEGYSVSREKKESFPLTVTSAQKNPTAFYLCASSILGARTEAFFGQGTRLTVV.

The chain recombines TRBV7-2 with TRBJ2-7; 9 bases map to TRBD2. The CDR3 is 15 amino acids. V lost 0 bases and J lost 5; bases outside the gene matches: 5. The V gene's germline CDR1 is SGHTA and CDR2 FQGNSA. The CDR3 coding sequence is TGTGCCAGCAGCTTAGCGGCGGGAGGGCCCAACGAGCAGTACTTC. This encodes CASSLAAGGPNEQYF.

The gene calls are TRBV6-5 and TRBJ2-5; a possible D gene is TRBD2 (5 bases). With 6 bases removed from V and 0 bases from J, the gap between germline ends came to 14 bases. The CDR3 extends over 15 amino acids. Germline V gene sequence: CDR1 MNHEY, CDR2 SVGAGI. CDR3 coding DNA: TGTGCCAGCAGAAAAAGCGAGGGCCACCAAGAGACCCAGTACTTC. Its protein product is CASRKSEGHQETQYF.

V usage is TRBV6-6 and J usage is TRBJ2-2; D gene ambiguous. V lost 2 bases to trimming and J lost 2 bases, with 3 bases between them. This CDR3 region has 13 residues. From germline, CDR1 is MNHNY and CDR2 SVGAGI (reference sequence). CDR3 protein: CASSYLNTGELFF. For the CDR3, the DNA is TGTGCCAGCAGTTACCTTAACACCGGGGAGCTGTTTTTT.

The chain joins TRBV6-4 to TRBJ1-5; D might be TRBD1 (6 bases). The CDR3 totals 13 residues. Germline lookup yields CDR1 MRHNA and CDR2 SNTAGT. V dropped 6 bases and J dropped 2 bases, with 8 bases sitting between them. In DNA form, the CDR3 reads TGTGCCAGCAGAAACAGGGGCAATCAGCCCCAGCATTTT. As protein: CASRNRGNQPQHF.

The chain couples TRBV6-5 to TRBJ1-2, with 7 bases lining up with TRBD1. The CDR3 totals 15 residues. CDR1 and CDR2 (germline): MNHEY, SVGAGI. V trimming: 3 bases; J trimming: 3 bases; junction bases outside the gene matches: 7. The CDR3 DNA follows: TGTGCCAGCAGTTATCAGACAGGGATCGACTATGGCTACACCTTC. Amino acids: CASSYQTGIDYGYTF.

The J gene is TRBJ2-5, the V gene TRBV28, with D possibly matching TRBD2 (6 bases). Between the trimmed V and J ends, which lost 3 bases and 4 bases, there was a span of 18 bases. This CDR3 has 16 residues. From germline, CDR1 is MDHEN and CDR2 SYDVKM. DNA for the CDR3: TGTGCCAGCAGTTTCCAATCCAGCGGGCTAGTAGAGACCCAGTACTTC. Protein: CASSFQSSGLVETQYF.

To note about this clone: Within the sample, other DNA sequences also encode this same CDR3. The chain has TRBV5-4 and TRBJ1-1; D remains ambiguous. V lost 2 bases and J lost 2, with 7 bases in between. Germline CDR1 and CDR2: SGHNT and YYREEE (reference sequence). The CDR3 consists of 13 residues. This CDR3 reads CASSLRGNTEAFF. CDR3 nucleotides: TGTGCCAGCAGCTTAAGAGGTAACACTGAAGCTTTCTTT. The full variable domain, rest sourced from reference TRBV5-4 and TRBJ1-1, is ETGVTQSPTHLIKTRGQQVTLRCSSQSGHNTVSWYQQALGQGPQFIFQYYREEENGRGNFPPRFSGLQFPNYSSELNVNALELDDSALYLCASSLRGNTEAFFGQGTRLTVV.